Below are 29 T cell receptor beta chains sequenced from a single sample in a study of blood T cell repertoires in COVID-19. Generated by immunoSEQ multiplex PCR, the TCRdb table keeps only in-frame clones and is missing some. The sample records about 60,000 clones, just under 80% being singletons. Sequencing input: peripheral blood. The receptors originated from a human donor in a cohort sampled during active COVID-19.

The chain couples TRBV19 to TRBJ1-6, with 9 bases lining up with TRBD1. J was trimmed by 7 bases and V by 7 bases; bases with no gene match: 11. The CDR3 loop spans 16 amino acids. The germline V gene encodes CDR1 LNHDA and CDR2 SQIVND (reference sequence). Written as DNA, the CDR3 is TGTGCCAGTAAGGAGACAGGGGGGGGTGTGAATTCACCCCTCCACTTT. It specifies CASKETGGGVNSPLHF.

J is TRBJ1-1 and V is TRBV2; D perhaps matches TRBD1 (5 bases). The CDR3 sequence is 13 residues long. Germline V gene sequence: CDR1 SNHLY, CDR2 FYNNEI. V lost 6 bases, J lost 2 bases, and 10 bases lay in between. CDR3: CASRPGENTEAFF. The CDR3 DNA is TGTGCCAGCAGGCCGGGGGAAAACACTGAAGCTTTCTTT.

J is TRBJ1-1 and V is TRBV19; possible D gene TRBD1, 6 bases. This CDR3 is 13 amino acids long. V was pared by 6 bases and J by 5 bases, with 13 bases between. CDR1 is LNHDA, CDR2 SQIVND, per germline (reference sequence). CDR3 protein: CASSQQGRTEAFF. The CDR3 region has the DNA TGTGCCAGTAGCCAACAGGGTAGGACTGAAGCTTTCTTT. The variable domain in full, with the rest retrieved from reference TRBV19 and TRBJ1-1, is DGGITQSPKYLFRKEGQNVTLSCEQNLNHDAMYWYRQDPGQGLRLIYYSQIVNDFQKGDIAEGYSVSREKKESFPLTVTSAQKNPTAFYLCASSQQGRTEAFFGQGTRLTVV.

This sequence joins TRBV10-2 and TRBJ2-6; a possible D gene is TRBD1 (5 bases). CDR1 is WSHSY, CDR2 SAAADI, per germline. V lost 3 bases, J lost 0 bases, and 6 bases lay in between. The CDR3 extends over 15 amino acids. CDR3 in amino acids: CASSDTGSGANVLTF. CDR3 bases: TGCGCCAGCAGTGATACAGGCTCTGGGGCCAACGTCCTGACTTTC.

A single count supports this clone. V is TRBV7-9 and J is TRBJ2-7; 9 positions match TRBD1. The germline V gene has CDR1 SEHNR and CDR2 FQNEAQ (reference sequence). The trim removed 4 bases at V and 3 bases at J, leaving 4 bases unmatched. The CDR3 is 14 residues long. CDR3 DNA sequence: TGTGCCAGCAGCTACCGGGACAGGGACTACGAGCAGTACTTC. As protein: CASSYRDRDYEQYF.

The chain combines TRBV3-1 (or the pseudogene TRBV3-2) with TRBJ1-2, with TRBD1 matching 7 bases. Germline CDR1 is LGHDT and CDR2 is YNNKEL (reference sequence). Trimming took 3 bases from V and 4 from J; bases not matched to a gene: 5. The length of the CDR3 is 14 residues. CDR3 in amino acids: CASSQQTGSYGYTF. Here the CDR3 DNA reads TGTGCCAGCAGCCAGCAGACAGGGTCCTATGGCTACACCTTC.

This chain joins TRBV6-1 and TRBJ1-2, with unresolved D. From germline, CDR1 is MNHNS and CDR2 SASEGT. V was trimmed by 2 bases and J by 6 bases, leaving 19 bases between them. The CDR3 sequence is 16 residues long. This CDR3 reads CASSEILAQSYDGYTF. CDR3 bases: TGTGCCAGCAGTGAAATCTTAGCGCAGTCCTACGATGGCTACACCTTC.

The V and J genes are TRBV7-9 and TRBJ1-4; perhaps TRBD1 as D (5 bases). Germline V CDR1 and CDR2: SEHNR, FQNEAQ (reference sequence). Trimming shortened V by 8 bases and J by 7 bases, and 11 bases separated the two germline ends. CDR3 length: 12 amino acids. The CDR3 DNA is TGTGCCAGCGGGCAGGGCAGTGAAAAACTGTTTTTT. Translating gives CASGQGSEKLFF.

V is TRBV19 and J is TRBJ2-5; 7 nucleotides agree with TRBD2. In germline, CDR1 is LNHDA, CDR2 SQIVND (reference sequence). This CDR3 contains 16 residues. Germline trimming cut 7 bases from V and 5 bases from J; bases unmatched to any gene: 16. The CDR3 region has the DNA TGTGCCAGTACCCCGACGGGGGGAGGGCCGGGCGAGACCCAGTACTTC. As protein: CASTPTGGGPGETQYF.

By sample share, this clone is medium-sized. The chain joins TRBV5-1 to TRBJ1-4; weak D call: TRBD1 (6 bases). The CDR3 consists of 17 residues. V lost 3 bases and J lost 3, with 18 bases in between. In germline, CDR1 is SGHRS, CDR2 YFSETQ. CDR3 nucleotides: TGCGCCAGCAGCTCCGGACAGCCCGGCGAAGCTAATGAAAAACTGTTTTTT. Protein: CASSSGQPGEANEKLFF.

The CDR3 region has the DNA TGTGCCAGCAGACAGGGTTACGAGCAGTACTTC. Translating gives CASRQGYEQYF. The chain joins TRBV2 to TRBJ2-7; TRBD1 might be the D (6 bases). There are 11 residues in the CDR3. CDR1 is SNHLY and CDR2 is FYNNEI in the germline V gene. The V end lost 6 bases, the J end lost 4 bases, and 7 bases lay between the germline ends.

The chain carries TRBV10-3 and TRBJ2-2, with 8 bases matching TRBD1. Trimming removed 6 bases from V and 2 bases from J; junction bases left unmatched: 14. CDR1 and CDR2 from the germline V gene are ENHRY and SYGVKD. This CDR3 is 18 amino acids long. CDR3 sequence (DNA): TGTGCCATCAGGGAAGGGGCGCACAGGGGGATCAACACCGGGGAGCTGTTTTTT. This encodes CAIREGAHRGINTGELFF.

The sample holds a few counts of this clone. The CDR3 protein is CSASNVAINEKLFF. DNA of the CDR3: TGCAGTGCTAGTAACGTAGCGATCAATGAAAAACTGTTTTTT. The rearrangement links TRBV20-1 to TRBJ1-4; D is unresolved. The V and J ends lost 3 bases and 5 bases respectively, with 13 bases between them. This CDR3 is built from 14 residues. The germline CDR1 and CDR2 sequences are DFQATT and SNEGSKA (reference sequence).

Only a few counts were recorded for this clone. The chain links TRBV7-6 to TRBJ2-1, with 8 bases aligning to TRBD2. The CDR3 runs 13 residues. The trim removed 6 bases at V and 7 bases at J, leaving 5 bases unmatched. Germline values: CDR1 SGHVS, CDR2 FNYEAQ. Written as DNA, the CDR3 is TGTGCCAGCAGGGTCGGGGGGGGAAATGAGCAGTTCTTC. Translating it yields CASRVGGGNEQFF.

This clone is a singleton in its sample. The chain links TRBV5-1 to TRBJ2-1; 12 bases are shared with TRBD2. The CDR3 totals 15 residues. Trimming at V came to 4 bases and at J to 7 bases, leaving 6 bases not matched to a gene. Germline V gene sequence: CDR1 SGHRS, CDR2 YFSETQ. The CDR3 bases are TGCGCCAGCAGCCCCGGACTAGCGGGGAGGAATGAGCAGTTCTTC. This encodes CASSPGLAGRNEQFF.

This clone has only one observation. This chain links TRBV27 with TRBJ1-1; D is unresolved. From germline, CDR1 is MNHEY and CDR2 SMNVEV (reference sequence). The CDR3 is 13 amino acids. Trimming stripped 3 bases from V and 4 bases from J, with 9 bases between. The DNA for the CDR3 is TGTGCCAGCAGTTTCATGGGAGGCACTGAAGCTTTCTTT. Encoded protein: CASSFMGGTEAFF.

This clone has ten or more counts. The gene calls are TRBV9 and TRBJ1-2, with 8 bases lining up with TRBD1. J gave up 4 bases and V 2 bases, and 7 bases lay outside the gene matches. Germline values: CDR1 SGDLS, CDR2 YYNGEE. This CDR3 has 15 residues. The CDR3 protein is CASSVLGQGLYGYTF. Here the CDR3 DNA reads TGTGCCAGCAGCGTGCTAGGACAGGGTCTCTATGGCTACACCTTC.

The chain carries TRBV10-1 and TRBJ2-3, with TRBD2 as a possible D gene (6 bases). V was cut by 6 bases and J by 2 bases, with 18 bases left in between. The germline gives CDR1 WNHNN, CDR2 SYGVQD (reference sequence). This CDR3 has 16 amino acids. The DNA for the CDR3 is TGCGCCAGCAGGAATGCCTCTAGCGTGCACACAGATACGCAGTATTTT. The encoded protein is CASRNASSVHTDTQYF.

The chain combines TRBV5-1 with TRBJ1-4; 10 positions agree with TRBD1. CDR3 length equals 17 residues. Germline V lookup: CDR1 SGHRS, CDR2 YFSETQ. J gave up 0 bases and V 2 bases, and 4 bases lay outside the gene matches. The CDR3 sequence is CASSFGTGATTNEKLFF. The CDR3 DNA sequence: TGCGCCAGCAGCTTTGGGACAGGGGCTACAACTAATGAAAAACTGTTTTTT.

The J gene is TRBJ1-2, the V gene TRBV5-5; 10 positions match TRBD1. Trimming took 4 bases from V and 3 from J; bases not matched to a gene: 9. Germline lookup yields CDR1 SGHKS and CDR2 YYEKEE (reference sequence). CDR3 size: 16 residues. The chain's CDR3 is CASSGGDRGYDYGYTF. The CDR3 coding sequence is TGTGCCAGCAGCGGAGGGGACAGGGGATATGACTATGGCTACACCTTC.

The chain couples TRBV12-3 or TRBV12-4 to TRBJ2-2; TRBD2 might be the D (5 bases). The CDR3 totals 12 residues. V was cut by 3 bases and J by 7 bases, with 6 bases left in between. The chain's CDR3 is CASSLEVGELFF. In DNA form, the CDR3 reads TGTGCCAGCAGTTTGGAGGTCGGGGAGCTGTTTTTT.

Only a few counts were recorded for this clone. The chain recombines TRBV28 with TRBJ2-6; 12 nucleotides line up with TRBD1. Germline CDR1 reads MDHEN; CDR2 reads SYDVKM. After removal of 5 bases from V and 0 bases from J, the junction contained 5 bases not matched to a gene. The CDR3 totals 18 residues. CDR3 loop: CASSPGTGGSSGANVLTF. The CDR3 DNA reads TGTGCCAGCAGTCCTGGGACAGGGGGCTCCTCTGGGGCCAACGTCCTGACTTTC.

This clone was seen a single time. The V call is TRBV7-3, the J call TRBJ2-3; the match to TRBD2 covers 9 bases. Per the germline V gene, CDR1 is SGHTA and CDR2 is FQGTGA. The CDR3 totals 15 residues. The V and J ends lost 3 bases and 3 bases, in that order; junction bases with no gene match: 4. CDR3: CASSLGTSKTDTQYF. CDR3 in DNA: TGTGCCAGCAGCTTGGGGACTAGCAAAACAGATACGCAGTATTTT.

The rearrangement joins TRBV4-1 to TRBJ1-1; D is perhaps TRBD1 (6 bases). The V end was cut by 0 bases, the J end by 2 bases, with 10 bases between. This CDR3 comprises 15 residues. Germline V CDR1 and CDR2: MGHRA, YSYEKL. The DNA for the CDR3 is TGCGCCAGCAGCCAAGACCCAGGGGAAAACACTGAAGCTTTCTTT. It is translated as CASSQDPGENTEAFF.

The chain combines TRBV7-3 with TRBJ2-1, with TRBD2 identical over 7 bases. The V and J ends lost 8 bases and 0 bases, in that order; junction bases with no gene match: 4. This CDR3 spans 14 amino acids. Germline CDR1 reads SGHTA; CDR2 reads FQGTGA. The CDR3 DNA reads TGTGCCAGCGGAGGCGGGAGCTCCTACAATGAGCAGTTCTTC. Its translation: CASGGGSSYNEQFF.

The chain is built from TRBV5-6 and TRBJ1-3, with D unresolved. The germline V gene encodes CDR1 SGHDT and CDR2 YYEEEE. Deletions cut 4 bases from V and 0 bases from J, with 11 bases between. The CDR3 contains 15 residues. The CDR3 bases are TGTGCCAGCAGCCCAAGGACTCTCTCTGGAAACACCATATATTTT. This translates into CASSPRTLSGNTIYF.

This clone was detected a few times. The V gene is TRBV21-1, the J gene TRBJ2-1; the table's D gene call, TRBD2, was not cross checked with the DNA. TRBV21-1 is a pseudogene. This CDR3 region has 16 residues. CDR3 sequence (DNA): TGTGCCAGCCGAGATCAGACTAGCGGGAGTCGTAATGAGCAGTTCTTC. Translation: CASRDQTSGSRNEQFF.

The chain couples TRBV14 to TRBJ1-5, with 10 bases lining up with TRBD1. V lost 4 bases to trimming and J lost 13 bases; unmatched junction nucleotides: 4. There are 12 residues in the CDR3. CDR1 and CDR2 from the germline V gene are SGHDN and FVKESK. CDR3 protein: CASSLGTGVQHF. DNA of the CDR3: TGTGCCAGCAGCCTGGGGACAGGGGTACAGCATTTT.

This chain joins TRBV3-1 (or the pseudogene TRBV3-2) and TRBJ2-3; tentatively, D is TRBD2 (5 bases). V dropped 7 bases and J dropped 7 bases, with 18 bases sitting between them. The CDR3 contains 14 residues. The germline CDR1 and CDR2 sequences are LGHDT and YNNKEL (reference sequence). CDR3: CASNPRGGGNTQYF. The CDR3 nucleotides are TGTGCCAGCAACCCTCGAGGAGGCGGAAATACGCAGTATTTT.